This TCR beta chain was identified during a study of cytomegalovirus exposure and HLA in healthy donors. On this clone: The target antigen is unknown.

A multiplex PCR was run with 60 Vbeta primers and 13 Jbeta primers. Using immunoSEQ multiplex PCR, the repertoire was profiled, and TCRdb retains in-frame clones only, with some absent. The table has 75,000 to 100,000 clones, around 74% seen once. Germline-derived CDR1 and CDR2 are SGHRS and YFSETQ. The V and J ends lost 4 bases and 2 bases, in that order; junction bases with no gene match: 9. The CDR3 contains 15 residues. Findings and caveats of the study: An observed cluster of highly shared sequence variants was recorded as a likely sequencing artifact. Three CMV-associated chains proved CMV antigen-specific in vitro.

The chain has TRBV5-1 and TRBJ2-7; 7 bases fit TRBD1. The specimen was PBMCs. The TCR sequence derives from a male donor in good health and CMV-seronegative. The CDR3 DNA reads as TGCGCCAGCAGCCTAAGACAGGGTCCCACCTACGAGCAGTACTTC. Amino acid sequence: CASSLRQGPTYEQYF.